This T cell receptor (beta chain) derives from a study of PD-1 blockade in mismatch repair-deficient tumors. A remark on this clone: Its matching antigen is unknown.

TCRdb's table, derived via immunoSEQ multiplex PCR, lists solely in-frame clones and lacks some. The table has about 120,000 clones, about 88% seen once. General study points: Tumor-resident clones, often absent from pretreatment blood, expanded after pembrolizumab and then contracted.

This receptor was obtained from an adult with mismatch repair-deficient cancer. The source was peripheral blood, collected 44 weeks after starting pembrolizumab.

The CDR3 DNA is TGTGCCAGCAGCCCTGATTGGGCAGGGAACTCCTACGAGCAGTACTTC. Residues: CASSPDWAGNSYEQYF. The chain links TRBV11-2 to TRBJ2-7, with D perhaps matching TRBD1 (5 bases). Looked up from germline, CDR1 is SGHAT and CDR2 is FQNNGV. The CDR3 has 16 residues. The V gene lost 5 bases and the J gene lost 0 bases, with 17 bases spanning the gap. Complete variable domain (other parts from reference TRBV11-2 and TRBJ2-7): EAGVAQSPRYKIIEKRQSVAFWCNPISGHATLYWYQQILGQGPKLLIQFQNNGVVDDSQLPKDRFSAERLKGVDSTLKIQPAKLEDSAVYLCASSPDWAGNSYEQYFGPGTRLTVT.